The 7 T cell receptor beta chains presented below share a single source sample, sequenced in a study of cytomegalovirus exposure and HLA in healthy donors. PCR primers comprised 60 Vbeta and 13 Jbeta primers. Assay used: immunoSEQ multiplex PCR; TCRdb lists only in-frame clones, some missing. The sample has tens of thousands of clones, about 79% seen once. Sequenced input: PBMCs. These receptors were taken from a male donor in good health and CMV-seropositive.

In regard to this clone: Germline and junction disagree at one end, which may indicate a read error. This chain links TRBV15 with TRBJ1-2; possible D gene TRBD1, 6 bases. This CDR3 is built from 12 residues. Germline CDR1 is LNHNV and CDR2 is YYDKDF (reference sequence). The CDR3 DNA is TGTGCCACCAGCAGAGACAACGGACAGCAAGGCTTC. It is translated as CATSRDNGQQGF.

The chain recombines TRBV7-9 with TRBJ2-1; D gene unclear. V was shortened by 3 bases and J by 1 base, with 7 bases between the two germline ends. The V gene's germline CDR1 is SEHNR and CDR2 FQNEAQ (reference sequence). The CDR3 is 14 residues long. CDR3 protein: CASSFQDSYNEQFF. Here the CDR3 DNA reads TGTGCCAGCAGCTTTCAGGATTCCTACAATGAGCAGTTCTTC.

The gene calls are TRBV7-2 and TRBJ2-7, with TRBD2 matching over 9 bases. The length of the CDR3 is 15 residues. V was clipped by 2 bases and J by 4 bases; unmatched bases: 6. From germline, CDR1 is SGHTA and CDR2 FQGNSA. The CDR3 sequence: CASSLFSGGGYEQYF. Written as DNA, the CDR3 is TGTGCCAGCAGCTTATTTAGCGGGGGAGGGTACGAGCAGTACTTC.

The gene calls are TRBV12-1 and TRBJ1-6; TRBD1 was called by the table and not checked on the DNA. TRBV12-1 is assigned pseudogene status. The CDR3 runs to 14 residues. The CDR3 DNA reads TGTGCCAGCAGCTTTTACAGATATAATTCACCCCTCCACTTT. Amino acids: CASSFYRYNSPLHF.

For the CDR3, the DNA is TGTGCCAGACCCAGGCAGCCCCAGCATTTT. Its translation is CARPRQPQHF. The rearrangement joins TRBV5-3 to TRBJ1-5; D gene uncertain. TRBV5-3 falls under the ORF class, with uncertain function. The CDR3 is 10 residues long. Trimming removed 7 bases at V and 7 bases at J, with 6 bases between.

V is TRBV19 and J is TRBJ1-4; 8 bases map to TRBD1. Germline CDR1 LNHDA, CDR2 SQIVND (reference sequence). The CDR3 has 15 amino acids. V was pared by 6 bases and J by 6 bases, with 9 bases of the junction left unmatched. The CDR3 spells CASRGGTGDYEKLFF. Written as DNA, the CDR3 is TGTGCCAGTAGGGGGGGGACAGGAGATTATGAAAAACTGTTTTTT.

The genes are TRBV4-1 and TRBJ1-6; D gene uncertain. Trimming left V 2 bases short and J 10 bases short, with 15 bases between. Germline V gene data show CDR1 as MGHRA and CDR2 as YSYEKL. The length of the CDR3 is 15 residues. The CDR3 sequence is CASSQSSRSGSPLHF. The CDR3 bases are TGCGCCAGCAGCCAATCCTCGCGATCAGGATCACCCCTCCACTTT.